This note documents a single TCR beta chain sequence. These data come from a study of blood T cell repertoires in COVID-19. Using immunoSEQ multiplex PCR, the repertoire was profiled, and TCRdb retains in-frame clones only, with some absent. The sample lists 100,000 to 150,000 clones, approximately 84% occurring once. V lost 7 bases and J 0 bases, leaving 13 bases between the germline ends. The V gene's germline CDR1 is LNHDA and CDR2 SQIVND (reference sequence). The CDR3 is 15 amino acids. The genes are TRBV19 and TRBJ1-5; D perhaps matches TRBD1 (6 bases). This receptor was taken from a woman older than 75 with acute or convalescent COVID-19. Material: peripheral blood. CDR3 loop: CASTDRNYSNQPQHF. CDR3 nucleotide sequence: TGTGCCAGTACCGACAGGAATTATAGCAATCAGCCCCAGCATTTT.